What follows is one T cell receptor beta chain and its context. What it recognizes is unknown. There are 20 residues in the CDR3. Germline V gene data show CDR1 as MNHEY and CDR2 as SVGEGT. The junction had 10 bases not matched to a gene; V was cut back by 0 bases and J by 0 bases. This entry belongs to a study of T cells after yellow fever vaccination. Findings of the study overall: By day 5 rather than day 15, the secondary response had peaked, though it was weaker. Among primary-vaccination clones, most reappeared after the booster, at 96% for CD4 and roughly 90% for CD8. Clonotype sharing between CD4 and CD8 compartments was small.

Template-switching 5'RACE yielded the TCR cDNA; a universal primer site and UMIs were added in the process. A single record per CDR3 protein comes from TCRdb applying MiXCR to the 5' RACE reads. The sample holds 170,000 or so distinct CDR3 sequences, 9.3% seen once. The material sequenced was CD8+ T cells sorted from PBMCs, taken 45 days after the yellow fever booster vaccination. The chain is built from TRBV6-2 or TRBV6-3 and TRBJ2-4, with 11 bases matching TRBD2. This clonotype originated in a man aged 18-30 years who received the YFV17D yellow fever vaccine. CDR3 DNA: TGTGCCAGCAGTTACTCCCGACCGGGACTAGCGGAAGTAGCCAAAAACATTCAGTACTTC. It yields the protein CASSYSRPGLAEVAKNIQYF.